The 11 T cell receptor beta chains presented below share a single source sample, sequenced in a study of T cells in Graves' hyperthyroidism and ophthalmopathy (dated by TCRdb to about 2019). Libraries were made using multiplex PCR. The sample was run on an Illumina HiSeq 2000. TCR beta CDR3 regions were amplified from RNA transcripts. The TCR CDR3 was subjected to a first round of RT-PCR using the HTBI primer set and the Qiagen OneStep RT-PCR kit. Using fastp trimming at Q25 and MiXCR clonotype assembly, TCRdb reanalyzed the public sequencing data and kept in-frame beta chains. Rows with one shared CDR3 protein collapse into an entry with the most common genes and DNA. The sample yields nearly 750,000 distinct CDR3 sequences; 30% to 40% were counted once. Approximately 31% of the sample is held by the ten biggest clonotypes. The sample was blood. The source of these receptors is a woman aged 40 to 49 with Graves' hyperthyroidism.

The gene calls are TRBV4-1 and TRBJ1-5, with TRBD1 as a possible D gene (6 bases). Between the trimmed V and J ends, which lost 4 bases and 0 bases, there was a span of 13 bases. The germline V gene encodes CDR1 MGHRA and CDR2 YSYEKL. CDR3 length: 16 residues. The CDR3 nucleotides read TGCGCCAGCAGCCCAAAGGACAGTATTAGCAATCAGCCCCAGCATTTT. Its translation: CASSPKDSISNQPQHF.

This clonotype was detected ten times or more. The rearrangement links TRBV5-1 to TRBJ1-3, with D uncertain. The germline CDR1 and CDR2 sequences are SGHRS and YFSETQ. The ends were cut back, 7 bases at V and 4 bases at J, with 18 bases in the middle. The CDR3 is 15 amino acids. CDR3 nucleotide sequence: TGCGCCAGCGGCCCTGCAGCTCCGGGGGGAAACACCATATATTTT. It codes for CASGPAAPGGNTIYF. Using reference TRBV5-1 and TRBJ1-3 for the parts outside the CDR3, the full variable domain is KAGVTQTPRYLIKTRGQQVTLSCSPISGHRSVSWYQQTPGQGLQFLFEYFSETQRNKGNFPGRFSGRQFSNSRSEMNVSTLELGDSALYLCASGPAAPGGNTIYFGEGSWLTVV.

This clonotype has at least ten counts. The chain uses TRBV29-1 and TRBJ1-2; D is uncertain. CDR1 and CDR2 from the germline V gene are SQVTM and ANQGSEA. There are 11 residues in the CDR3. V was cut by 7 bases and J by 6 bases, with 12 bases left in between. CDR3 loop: CSAEGGDGYTF. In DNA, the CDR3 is TGCAGCGCCGAGGGCGGGGATGGCTACACCTTC. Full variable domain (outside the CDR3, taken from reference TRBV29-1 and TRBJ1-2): SAVISQKPSRDICQRGTSLTIQCQVDSQVTMMFWYRQQPGQSLTLIATANQGSEATYESGFVIDKFPISRPNLTFSTLTVSNMSPEDSSIYLCSAEGGDGYTFGSGTRLTVV.

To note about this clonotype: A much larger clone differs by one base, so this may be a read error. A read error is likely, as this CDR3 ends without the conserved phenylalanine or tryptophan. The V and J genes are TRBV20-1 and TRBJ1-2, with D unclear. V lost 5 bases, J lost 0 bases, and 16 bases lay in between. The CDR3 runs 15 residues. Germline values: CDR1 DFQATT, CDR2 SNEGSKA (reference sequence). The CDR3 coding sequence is TGCAGTGCTCGCCTTCACGTTGGGTCTAACTATGGCTACACCCTC. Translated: CSARLHVGSNYGYTL.

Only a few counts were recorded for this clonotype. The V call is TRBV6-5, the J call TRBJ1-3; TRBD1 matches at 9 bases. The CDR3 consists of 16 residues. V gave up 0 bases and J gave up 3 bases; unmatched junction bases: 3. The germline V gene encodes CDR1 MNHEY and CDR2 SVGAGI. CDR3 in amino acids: CASSYSRDRVGNTIYF. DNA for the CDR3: TGTGCCAGCAGTTACTCGAGGGACAGGGTTGGAAACACCATATATTTT.

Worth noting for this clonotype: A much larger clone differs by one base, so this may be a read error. The CDR3 sequence is CSASRTRSSYEQYF. The DNA of the CDR3 is TGCAGTGCTAGTAGGACTAGGAGCTCCTACGAGCAGTACTTC. The chain is built from TRBV20-1 and TRBJ2-7; 7 nucleotides line up with TRBD2. CDR1 is DFQATT and CDR2 is SNEGSKA in the germline V gene (reference sequence). The CDR3 totals 14 residues. V dropped 3 bases and J dropped 0; count of bases not matched to a gene: 5.

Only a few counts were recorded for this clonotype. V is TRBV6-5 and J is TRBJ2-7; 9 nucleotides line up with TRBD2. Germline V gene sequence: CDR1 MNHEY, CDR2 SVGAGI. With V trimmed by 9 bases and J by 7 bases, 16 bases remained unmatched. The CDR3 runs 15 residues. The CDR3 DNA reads TGTGCCAGTTCTGAGCGGGGGGTCGTAGCTATTGAGCAGTACTTC. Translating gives CASSERGVVAIEQYF.

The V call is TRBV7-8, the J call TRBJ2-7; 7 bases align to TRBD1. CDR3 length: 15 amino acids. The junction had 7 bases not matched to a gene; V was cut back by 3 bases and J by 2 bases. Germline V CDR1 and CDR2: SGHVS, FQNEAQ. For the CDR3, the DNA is TGTGCCAGCAGCTTGAGACAGGGACAACCCTACGAGCAGTACTTC. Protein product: CASSLRQGQPYEQYF.

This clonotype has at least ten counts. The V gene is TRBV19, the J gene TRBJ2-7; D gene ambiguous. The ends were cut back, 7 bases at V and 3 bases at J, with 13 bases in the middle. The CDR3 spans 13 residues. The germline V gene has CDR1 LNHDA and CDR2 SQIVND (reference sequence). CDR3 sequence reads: CASNWGYGYEQYF. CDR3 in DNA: TGTGCCAGTAACTGGGGATATGGCTACGAGCAGTACTTC.

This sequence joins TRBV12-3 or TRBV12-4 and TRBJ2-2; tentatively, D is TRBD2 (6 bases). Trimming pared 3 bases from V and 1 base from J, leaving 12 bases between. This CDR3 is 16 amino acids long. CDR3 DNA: TGTGCCAGCAGTTTTTCCGGGGGATTGAACACCGGGGAGCTGTTTTTT. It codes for CASSFSGGLNTGELFF.

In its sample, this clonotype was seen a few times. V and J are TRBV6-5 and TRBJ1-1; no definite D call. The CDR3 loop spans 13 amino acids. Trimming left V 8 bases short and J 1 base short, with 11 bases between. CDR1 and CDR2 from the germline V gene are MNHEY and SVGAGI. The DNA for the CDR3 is TGTGCCAGCTGCCCATCCGGGAACACTGAAGCTTTCTTT. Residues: CASCPSGNTEAFF.